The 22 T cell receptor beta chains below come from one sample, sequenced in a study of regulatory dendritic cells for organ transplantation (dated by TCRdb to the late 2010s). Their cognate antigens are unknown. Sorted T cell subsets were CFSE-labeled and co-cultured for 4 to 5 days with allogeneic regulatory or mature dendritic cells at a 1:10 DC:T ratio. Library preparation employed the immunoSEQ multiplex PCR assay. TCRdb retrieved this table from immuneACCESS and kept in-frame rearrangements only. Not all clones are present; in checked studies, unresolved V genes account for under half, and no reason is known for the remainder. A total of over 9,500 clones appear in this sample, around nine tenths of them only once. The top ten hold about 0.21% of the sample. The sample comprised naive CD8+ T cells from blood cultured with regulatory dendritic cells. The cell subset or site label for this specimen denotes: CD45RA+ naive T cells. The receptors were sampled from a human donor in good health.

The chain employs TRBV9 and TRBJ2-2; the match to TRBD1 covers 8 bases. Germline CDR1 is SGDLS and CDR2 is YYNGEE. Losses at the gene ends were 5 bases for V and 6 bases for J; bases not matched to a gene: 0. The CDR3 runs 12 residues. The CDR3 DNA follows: TGTGCCAGCAGGGACAGGGCCGGGGAGCTGTTTTTT. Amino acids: CASRDRAGELFF.

This chain's CDR3 is CASSQESGELFF. The CDR3, as DNA: TGCGCCAGCAGCCAAGAGTCCGGGGAGCTGTTTTTT. The chain joins TRBV4-3 to TRBJ2-2; no reliable D call. This CDR3 contains 12 residues. The ends were cut back, 0 bases at V and 6 bases at J, with 2 bases in the middle. Germline CDR1 and CDR2: LGHNA and YSLEER.

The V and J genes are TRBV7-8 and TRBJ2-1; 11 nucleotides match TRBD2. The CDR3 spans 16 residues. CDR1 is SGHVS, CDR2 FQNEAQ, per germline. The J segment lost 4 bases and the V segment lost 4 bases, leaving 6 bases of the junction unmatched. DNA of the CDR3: TGTGCCAGCAGCTCCGGGCGGACTAGCGGGTACAATGAGCAGTTCTTC. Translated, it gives CASSSGRTSGYNEQFF.

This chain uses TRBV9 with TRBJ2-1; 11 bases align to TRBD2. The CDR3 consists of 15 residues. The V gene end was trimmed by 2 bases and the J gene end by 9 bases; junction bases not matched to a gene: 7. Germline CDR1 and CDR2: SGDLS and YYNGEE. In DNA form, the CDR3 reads TGTGCCAGCAGCGTCAGCGGTAGCGGGGGGGTTGAGCAGTTCTTC. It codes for CASSVSGSGGVEQFF.

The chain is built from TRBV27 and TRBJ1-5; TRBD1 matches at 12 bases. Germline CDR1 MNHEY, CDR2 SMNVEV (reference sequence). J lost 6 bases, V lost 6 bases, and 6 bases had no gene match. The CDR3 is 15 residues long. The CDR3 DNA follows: TGTGCCAGCAGCGCAGGGACAGGGGGCGGTCAGCCCCAGCATTTT. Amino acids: CASSAGTGGGQPQHF.

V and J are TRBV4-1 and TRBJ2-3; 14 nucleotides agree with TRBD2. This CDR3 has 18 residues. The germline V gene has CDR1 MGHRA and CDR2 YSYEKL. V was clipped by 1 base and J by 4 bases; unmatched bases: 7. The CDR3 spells CASSQVISTSGRADTQYF. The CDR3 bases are TGCGCCAGCAGCCAAGTAATATCGACTAGCGGGAGGGCAGATACGCAGTATTTT.

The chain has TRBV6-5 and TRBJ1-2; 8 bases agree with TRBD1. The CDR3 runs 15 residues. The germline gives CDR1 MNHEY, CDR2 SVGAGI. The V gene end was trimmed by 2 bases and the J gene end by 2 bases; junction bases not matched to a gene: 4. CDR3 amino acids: CASSYRDRINYGYTF. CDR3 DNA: TGTGCCAGCAGTTACCGGGACAGGATAAACTATGGCTACACCTTC.

The CDR3 loop is CASSLTGYNEQFF. CDR3 DNA: TGTGCCAGCAGCTTGACAGGGTACAATGAGCAGTTCTTC. This chain uses TRBV5-6 with TRBJ2-1; D might be TRBD1 (6 bases). V was trimmed by 1 base and J by 4 bases, leaving 6 bases between them. The CDR3 spans 13 residues. Germline V CDR1 and CDR2: SGHDT, YYEEEE.

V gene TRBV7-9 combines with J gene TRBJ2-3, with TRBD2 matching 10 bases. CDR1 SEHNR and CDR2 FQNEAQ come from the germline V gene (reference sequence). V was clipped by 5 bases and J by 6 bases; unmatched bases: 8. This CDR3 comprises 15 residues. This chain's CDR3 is CASSPSGSPSDTQYF. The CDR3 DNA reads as TGTGCCAGCAGCCCTAGCGGGAGCCCGTCGGATACGCAGTATTTT.

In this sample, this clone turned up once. This chain's CDR3 is CASSGRTGREVDKEQFF. In DNA, the CDR3 is TGTGCCAGCAGCGGAAGGACGGGGCGGGAGGTAGATAAGGAGCAGTTCTTC. The chain links TRBV9 to TRBJ2-1, with 8 bases matching TRBD2. V lost 3 bases, J lost 10 bases, and 18 bases stayed unmatched. From germline, CDR1 is SGDLS and CDR2 YYNGEE. This CDR3 spans 17 amino acids.

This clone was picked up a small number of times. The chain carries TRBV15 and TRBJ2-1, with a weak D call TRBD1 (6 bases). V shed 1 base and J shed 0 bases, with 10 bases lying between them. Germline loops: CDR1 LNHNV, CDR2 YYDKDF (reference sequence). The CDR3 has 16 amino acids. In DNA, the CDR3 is TGTGCCACCAGCAGAGTTCGAGGGGGCTCCTACAATGAGCAGTTCTTC. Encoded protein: CATSRVRGGSYNEQFF.

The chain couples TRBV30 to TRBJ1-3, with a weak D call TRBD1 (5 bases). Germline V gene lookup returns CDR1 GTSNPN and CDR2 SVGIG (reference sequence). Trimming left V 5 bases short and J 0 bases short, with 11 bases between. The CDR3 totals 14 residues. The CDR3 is CAWGDGNSGNTIYF. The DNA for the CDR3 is TGTGCCTGGGGGGACGGAAACTCTGGAAACACCATATATTTT.

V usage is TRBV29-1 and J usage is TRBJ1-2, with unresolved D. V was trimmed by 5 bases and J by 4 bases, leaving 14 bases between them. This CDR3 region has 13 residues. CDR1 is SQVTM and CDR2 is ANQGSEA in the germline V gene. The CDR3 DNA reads TGCAGCGTTTCTGGACCCATGGCCTATGGCTACACCTTC. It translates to CSVSGPMAYGYTF.

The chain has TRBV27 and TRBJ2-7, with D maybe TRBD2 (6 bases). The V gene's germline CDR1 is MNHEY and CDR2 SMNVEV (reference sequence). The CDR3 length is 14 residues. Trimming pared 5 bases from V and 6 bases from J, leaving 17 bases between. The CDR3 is CASSPFGGLGEQYF. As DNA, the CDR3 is TGTGCCAGCAGTCCGTTTGGAGGGCTGGGCGAGCAGTACTTC.

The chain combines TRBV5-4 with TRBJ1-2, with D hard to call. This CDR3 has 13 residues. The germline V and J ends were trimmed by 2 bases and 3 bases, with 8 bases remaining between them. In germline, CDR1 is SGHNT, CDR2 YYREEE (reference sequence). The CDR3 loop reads CASSLGSDYGYTF. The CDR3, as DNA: TGTGCCAGCAGCTTAGGGTCAGACTATGGCTACACCTTC.

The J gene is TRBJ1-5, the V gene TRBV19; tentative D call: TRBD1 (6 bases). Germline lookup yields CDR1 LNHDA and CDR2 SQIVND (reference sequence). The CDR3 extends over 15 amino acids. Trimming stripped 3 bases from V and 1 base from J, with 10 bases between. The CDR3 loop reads CASSIGGGSNQPQHF. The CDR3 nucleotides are TGTGCCAGTAGTATTGGAGGGGGAAGCAATCAGCCCCAGCATTTT.

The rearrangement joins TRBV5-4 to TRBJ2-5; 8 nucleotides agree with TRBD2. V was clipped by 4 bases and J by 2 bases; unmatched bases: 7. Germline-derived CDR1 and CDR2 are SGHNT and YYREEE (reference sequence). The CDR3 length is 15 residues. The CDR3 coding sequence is TGTGCCAGCAGCCGCATAGCGGGGCGACAAGAGACCCAGTACTTC. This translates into CASSRIAGRQETQYF.

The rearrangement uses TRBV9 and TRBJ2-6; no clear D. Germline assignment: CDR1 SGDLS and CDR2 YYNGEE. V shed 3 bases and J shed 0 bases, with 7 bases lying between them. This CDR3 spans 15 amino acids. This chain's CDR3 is CASSAWDSGANVLTF. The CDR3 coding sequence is TGTGCCAGCAGCGCATGGGACTCTGGGGCCAACGTCCTGACTTTC.

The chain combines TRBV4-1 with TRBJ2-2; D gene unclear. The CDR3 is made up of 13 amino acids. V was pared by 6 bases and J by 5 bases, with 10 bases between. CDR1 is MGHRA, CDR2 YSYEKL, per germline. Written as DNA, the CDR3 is TGCGCCAGCAGTATTCGATGGACCGGGGAGCTGTTTTTT. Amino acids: CASSIRWTGELFF.

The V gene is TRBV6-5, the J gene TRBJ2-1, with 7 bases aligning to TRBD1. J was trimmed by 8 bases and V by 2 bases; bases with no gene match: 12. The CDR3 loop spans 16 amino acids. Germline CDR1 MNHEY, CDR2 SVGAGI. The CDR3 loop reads CASSYGFGTVFDEQFF. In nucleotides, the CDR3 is TGTGCCAGCAGTTACGGGTTCGGGACAGTCTTCGATGAGCAGTTCTTC.

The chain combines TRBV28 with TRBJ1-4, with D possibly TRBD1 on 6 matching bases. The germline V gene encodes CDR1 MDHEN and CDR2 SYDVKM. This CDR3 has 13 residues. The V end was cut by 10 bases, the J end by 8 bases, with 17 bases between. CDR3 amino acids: CATWRGGDEKLFF. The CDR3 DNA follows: TGTGCCACCTGGAGGGGGGGTGACGAAAAACTGTTTTTT.

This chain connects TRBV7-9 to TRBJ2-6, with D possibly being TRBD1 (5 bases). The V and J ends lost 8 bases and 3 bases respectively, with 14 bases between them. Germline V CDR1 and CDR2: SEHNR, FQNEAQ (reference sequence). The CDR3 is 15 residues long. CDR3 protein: CASLLGLGGANVLTF. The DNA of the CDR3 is TGTGCCAGCCTGTTGGGGCTTGGTGGGGCCAACGTCCTGACTTTC. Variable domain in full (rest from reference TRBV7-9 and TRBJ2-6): DTGVSQNPRHKITKRGQNVTFRCDPISEHNRLYWYRQTLGQGPEFLTYFQNEAQLEKSRLLSDRFSAERPKGSFSTLEIQRTEQGDSAMYLCASLLGLGGANVLTFGAGSRLTVL.